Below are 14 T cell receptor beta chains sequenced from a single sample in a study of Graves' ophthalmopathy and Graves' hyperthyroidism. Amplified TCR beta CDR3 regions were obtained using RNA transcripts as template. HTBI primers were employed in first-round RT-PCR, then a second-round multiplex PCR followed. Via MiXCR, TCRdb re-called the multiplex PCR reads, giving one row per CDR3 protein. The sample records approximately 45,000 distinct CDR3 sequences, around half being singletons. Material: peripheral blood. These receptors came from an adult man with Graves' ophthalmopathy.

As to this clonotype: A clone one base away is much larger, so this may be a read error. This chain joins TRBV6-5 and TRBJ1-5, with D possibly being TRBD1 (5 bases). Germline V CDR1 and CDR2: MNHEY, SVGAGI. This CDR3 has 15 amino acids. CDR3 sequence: CAISIWRGSNQPQHF. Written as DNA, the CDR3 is TGTGCCATCAGTATCTGGAGGGGCAGCAATCAGCCCCAGCATTTT.

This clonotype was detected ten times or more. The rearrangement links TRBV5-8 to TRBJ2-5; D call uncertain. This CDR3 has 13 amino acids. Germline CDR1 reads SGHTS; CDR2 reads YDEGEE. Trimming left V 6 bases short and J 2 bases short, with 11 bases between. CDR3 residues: CASTTTEQETQYF. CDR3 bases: TGTGCCAGCACAACCACAGAACAAGAGACCCAGTACTTC. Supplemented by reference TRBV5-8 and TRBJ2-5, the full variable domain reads EAGVTQSPTHLIKTRGQQATLRCSPISGHTSVYWYQQALGLGLQFLLWYDEGEERNRGNFPPRFSGRQFPNYSSELNVNALELEDSALYLCASTTTEQETQYFGPGTRLLVL.

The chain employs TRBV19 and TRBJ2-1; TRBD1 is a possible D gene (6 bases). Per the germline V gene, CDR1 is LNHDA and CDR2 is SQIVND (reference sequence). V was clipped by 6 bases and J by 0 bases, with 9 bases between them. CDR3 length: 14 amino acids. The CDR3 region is CASRGAGSYNEQFF. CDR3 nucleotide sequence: TGTGCCAGTAGGGGGGCAGGCTCCTACAATGAGCAGTTCTTC.

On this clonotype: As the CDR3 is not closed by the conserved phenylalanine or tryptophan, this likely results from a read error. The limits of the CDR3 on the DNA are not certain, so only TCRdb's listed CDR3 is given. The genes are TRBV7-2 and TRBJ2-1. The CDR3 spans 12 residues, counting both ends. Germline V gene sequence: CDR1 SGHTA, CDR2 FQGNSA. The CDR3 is CASSFPLGRFHT.

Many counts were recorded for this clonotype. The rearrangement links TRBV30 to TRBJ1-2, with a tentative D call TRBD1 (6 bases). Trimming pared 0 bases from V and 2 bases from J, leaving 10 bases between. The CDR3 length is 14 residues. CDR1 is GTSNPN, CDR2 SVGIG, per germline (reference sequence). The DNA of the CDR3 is TGTGCCTGGAGTGTTCGTCAGGGGAACTATGGCTACACCTTC. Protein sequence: CAWSVRQGNYGYTF.

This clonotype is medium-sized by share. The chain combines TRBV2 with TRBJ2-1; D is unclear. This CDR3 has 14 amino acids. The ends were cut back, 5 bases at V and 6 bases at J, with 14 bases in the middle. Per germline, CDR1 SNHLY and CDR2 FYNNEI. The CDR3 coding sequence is TGTGCCAGCAGTTTGGGGTTAGACTCCAATGAGCAGTTCTTC. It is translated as CASSLGLDSNEQFF.

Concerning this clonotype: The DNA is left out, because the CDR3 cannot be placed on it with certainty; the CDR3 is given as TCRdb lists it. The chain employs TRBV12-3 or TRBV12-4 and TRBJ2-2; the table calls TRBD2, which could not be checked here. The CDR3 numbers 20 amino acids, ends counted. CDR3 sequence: CASSTKRRPGLHLRFGELFF.

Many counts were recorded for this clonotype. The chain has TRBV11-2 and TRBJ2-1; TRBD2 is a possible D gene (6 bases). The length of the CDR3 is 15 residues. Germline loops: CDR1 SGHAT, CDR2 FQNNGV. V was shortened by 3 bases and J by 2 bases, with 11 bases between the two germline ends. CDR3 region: CASSFSRGTYNEQFF. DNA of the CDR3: TGTGCCAGCAGCTTCTCCCGGGGGACCTACAATGAGCAGTTCTTC.

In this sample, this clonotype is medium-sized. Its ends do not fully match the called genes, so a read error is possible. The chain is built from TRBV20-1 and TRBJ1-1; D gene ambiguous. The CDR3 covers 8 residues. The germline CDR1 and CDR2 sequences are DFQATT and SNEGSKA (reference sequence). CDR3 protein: CSASLGNF. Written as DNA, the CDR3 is TGCAGTGCTAGTCTTGGGAATTTT.

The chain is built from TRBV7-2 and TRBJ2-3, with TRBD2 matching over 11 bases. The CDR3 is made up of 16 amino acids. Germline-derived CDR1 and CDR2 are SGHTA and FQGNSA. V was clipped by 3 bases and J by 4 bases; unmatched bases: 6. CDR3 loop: CASSLVSGGAPDTQYF. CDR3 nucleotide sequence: TGTGCCAGCAGCTTGGTTAGCGGGGGGGCCCCAGATACGCAGTATTTT.

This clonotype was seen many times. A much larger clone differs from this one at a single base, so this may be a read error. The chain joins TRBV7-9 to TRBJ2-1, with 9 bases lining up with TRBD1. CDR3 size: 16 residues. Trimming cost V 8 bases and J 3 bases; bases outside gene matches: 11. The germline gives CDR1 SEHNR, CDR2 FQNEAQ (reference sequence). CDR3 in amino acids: CASGMYPDRGYNEQFF. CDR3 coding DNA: TGTGCCAGCGGCATGTATCCGGACAGGGGCTACAATGAGCAGTTCTTC.

The CDR3 loop is CASSLGLLTYEQYF. The CDR3 coding sequence is TGTGCCAGCAGCTTGGGGCTCCTCACCTACGAGCAGTACTTC. V usage is TRBV5-6 and J usage is TRBJ2-7; no firm D call. Germline values: CDR1 SGHDT, CDR2 YYEEEE. Trimming pared 0 bases from V and 2 bases from J, leaving 9 bases between. This CDR3 has 14 amino acids. Complete variable domain (other parts from reference TRBV5-6 and TRBJ2-7): DAGVTQSPTHLIKTRGQQVTLRCSPKSGHDTVSWYQQALGQGPQFIFQYYEEEERQRGNFPDRFSGHQFPNYSSELNVNALLLGDSALYLCASSLGLLTYEQYFGPGTRLTVT.

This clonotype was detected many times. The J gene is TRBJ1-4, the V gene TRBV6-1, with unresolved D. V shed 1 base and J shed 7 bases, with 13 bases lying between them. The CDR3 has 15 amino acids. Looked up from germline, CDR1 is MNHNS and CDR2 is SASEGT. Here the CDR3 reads CASSEGDFGGEKLFF. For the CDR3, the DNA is TGTGCCAGCAGTGAAGGAGACTTCGGAGGTGAAAAACTGTTTTTT.

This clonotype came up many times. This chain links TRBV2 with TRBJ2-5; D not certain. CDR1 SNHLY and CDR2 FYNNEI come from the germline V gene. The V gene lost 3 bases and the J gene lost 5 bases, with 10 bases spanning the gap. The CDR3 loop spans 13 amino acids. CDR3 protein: CASSDRSWETQYF. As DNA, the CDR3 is TGTGCCAGCAGTGACCGGTCGTGGGAGACCCAGTACTTC.